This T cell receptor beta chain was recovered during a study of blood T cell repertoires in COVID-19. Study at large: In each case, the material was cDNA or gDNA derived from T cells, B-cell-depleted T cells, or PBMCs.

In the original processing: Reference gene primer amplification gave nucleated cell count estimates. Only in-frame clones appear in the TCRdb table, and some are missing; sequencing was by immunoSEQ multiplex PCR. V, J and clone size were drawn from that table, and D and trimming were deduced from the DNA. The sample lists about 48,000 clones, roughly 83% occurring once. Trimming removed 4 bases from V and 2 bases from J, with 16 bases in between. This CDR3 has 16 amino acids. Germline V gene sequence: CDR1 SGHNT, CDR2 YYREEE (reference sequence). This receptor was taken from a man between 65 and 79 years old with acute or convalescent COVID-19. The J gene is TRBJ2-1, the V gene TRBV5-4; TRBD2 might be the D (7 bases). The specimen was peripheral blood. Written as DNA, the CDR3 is TGTGCCAGCAGCCTGGGGGGGAGGGGGACCTACAATGAGCAGTTCTTC. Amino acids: CASSLGGRGTYNEQFF.